This T cell receptor beta chain was profiled in a study of OX40 agonist ivuxolimab in advanced cancers. On the study more broadly: Patients with prior anti-PD-1, anti-PD-L1 or anti-CTLA-4 therapy were eligible; approximately 40% had some. In three patients, partial responses were observed, one with hepatocellular carcinoma and two with cutaneous melanoma. Study-level points and caveats: On average, CD8+ T cells showed a greater number of expanded clones than CD4+. The work left the antigen specificity of expanded peripheral T cells undetermined.

Using immunoSEQ multiplex PCR, the repertoire was profiled, and TCRdb retains in-frame clones only, with some absent. The sample carries some 15,000 clones, approximately 82% recorded once. Regarding this clone: Its antigen is currently unknown.

V was clipped by 0 bases and J by 1 base, with 8 bases between them. CDR1 and CDR2 from the germline V gene are GTSNPN and SVGIG (reference sequence). The CDR3 totals 14 residues. V is TRBV30 and J is TRBJ2-3; the D is unclear. This receptor was obtained from an adult with an advanced solid tumor such as melanoma, head and neck, liver or kidney cancer. The sequenced sample was CD4+ or CD8+ T cells sorted from blood, obtained in a trial of the OX40 agonist ivuxolimab. This chain's CDR3 is CAWSVLLGTDTQYF. The CDR3, as DNA: TGTGCCTGGAGTGTACTACTGGGCACAGATACGCAGTATTTT.